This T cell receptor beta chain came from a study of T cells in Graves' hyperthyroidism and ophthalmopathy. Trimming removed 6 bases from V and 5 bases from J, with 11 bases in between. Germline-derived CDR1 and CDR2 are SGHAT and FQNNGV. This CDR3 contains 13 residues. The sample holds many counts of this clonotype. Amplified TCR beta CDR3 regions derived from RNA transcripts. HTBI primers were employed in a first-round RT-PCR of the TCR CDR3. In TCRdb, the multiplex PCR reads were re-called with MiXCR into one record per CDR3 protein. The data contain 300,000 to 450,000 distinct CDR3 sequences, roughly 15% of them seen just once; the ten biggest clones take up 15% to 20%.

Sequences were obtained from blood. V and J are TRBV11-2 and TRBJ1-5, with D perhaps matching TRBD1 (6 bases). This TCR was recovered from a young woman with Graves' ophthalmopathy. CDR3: CASSFNRDQPQHF. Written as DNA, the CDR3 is TGTGCCAGCAGTTTCAACAGGGATCAGCCCCAGCATTTT.